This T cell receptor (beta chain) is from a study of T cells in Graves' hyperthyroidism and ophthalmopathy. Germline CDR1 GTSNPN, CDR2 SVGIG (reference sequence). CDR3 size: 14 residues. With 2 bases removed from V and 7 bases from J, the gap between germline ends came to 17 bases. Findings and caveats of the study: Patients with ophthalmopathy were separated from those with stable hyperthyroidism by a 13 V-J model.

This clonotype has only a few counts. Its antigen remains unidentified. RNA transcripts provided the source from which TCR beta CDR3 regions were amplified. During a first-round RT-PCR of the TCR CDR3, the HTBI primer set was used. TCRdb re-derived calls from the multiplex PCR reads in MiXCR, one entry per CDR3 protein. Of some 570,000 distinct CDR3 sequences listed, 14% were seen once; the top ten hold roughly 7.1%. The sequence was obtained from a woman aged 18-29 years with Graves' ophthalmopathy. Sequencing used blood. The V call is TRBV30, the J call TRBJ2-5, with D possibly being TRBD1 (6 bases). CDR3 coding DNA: TGTGCCTGGAGTCCAGGGGCGCCGAGAGGGACCCAGTACTTC. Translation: CAWSPGAPRGTQYF. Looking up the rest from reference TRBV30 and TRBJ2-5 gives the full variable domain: SQTIHQWPATLVQPVGSPLSLECTVEGTSNPNLYWYRQAAGRGLQLLFYSVGIGQISSEVPQNLSASRPQDRQFILSSKKLLLSDSGFYLCAWSPGAPRGTQYFGPGTRLLVL.